The text below deals with one TCR beta chain. Antigen: not known. This entry belongs to a study of T cell repertoires in cytomegalovirus infection. For the study at large: Recently described HLA-C-restricted plus well-studied HLA-B-restricted CMV epitopes were used. From public TCR beta signatures came an indication of both CMV infection and matching HLA type. General observations from the study: HLA-C-restricted CMV clonotypes gave the most frequent clonotype in two of eight donors.

TCRdb reanalysed the reads using MiXCR and keeps one entry per CDR3 protein. The sample carries approximately 590,000 distinct CDR3 sequences, roughly 43% recorded once. CDR3 length: 15 amino acids. CDR1 and CDR2 from the germline V gene are SGHTA and FQGNSA. Trimming took 5 bases from V and 0 from J; bases not matched to a gene: 6. The chain uses TRBV7-2 and TRBJ2-7; 8 bases are shared with TRBD2. The sequence derives from a human donor in good health (CMV status not recorded). Some clones in this sample may be carry-over from other donors' samples. Sequenced material: cultured PBMCs, taken from culture after CMV antigen stimulation. CDR3 amino acids: CASSLTGTSSYEQYF. CDR3 bases: TGTGCCAGCAGCCTTACCGGGACTAGCTCCTACGAGCAGTACTTC.